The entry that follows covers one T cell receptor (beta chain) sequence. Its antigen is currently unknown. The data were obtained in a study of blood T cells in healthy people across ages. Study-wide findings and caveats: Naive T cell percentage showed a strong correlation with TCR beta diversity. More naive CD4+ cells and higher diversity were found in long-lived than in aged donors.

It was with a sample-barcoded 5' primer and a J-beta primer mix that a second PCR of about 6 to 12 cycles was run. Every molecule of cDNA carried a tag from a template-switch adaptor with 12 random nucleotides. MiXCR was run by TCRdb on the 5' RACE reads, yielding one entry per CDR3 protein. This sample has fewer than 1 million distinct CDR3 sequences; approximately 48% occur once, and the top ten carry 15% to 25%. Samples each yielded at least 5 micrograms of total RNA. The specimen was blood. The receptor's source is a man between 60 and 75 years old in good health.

The chain's CDR3 is CASSQDWLAGGQAYNEQFF. DNA for the CDR3: TGTGCCAGCAGCCAAGATTGGCTAGCGGGGGGCCAAGCCTACAATGAGCAGTTCTTC. The rearrangement links TRBV3-1 to TRBJ2-1, with 11 bases fitting TRBD2. This CDR3 region has 19 residues. V lost 0 bases to trimming and J lost 2 bases; unmatched junction nucleotides: 9. In germline, CDR1 is LGHDT, CDR2 YNNKEL (reference sequence).